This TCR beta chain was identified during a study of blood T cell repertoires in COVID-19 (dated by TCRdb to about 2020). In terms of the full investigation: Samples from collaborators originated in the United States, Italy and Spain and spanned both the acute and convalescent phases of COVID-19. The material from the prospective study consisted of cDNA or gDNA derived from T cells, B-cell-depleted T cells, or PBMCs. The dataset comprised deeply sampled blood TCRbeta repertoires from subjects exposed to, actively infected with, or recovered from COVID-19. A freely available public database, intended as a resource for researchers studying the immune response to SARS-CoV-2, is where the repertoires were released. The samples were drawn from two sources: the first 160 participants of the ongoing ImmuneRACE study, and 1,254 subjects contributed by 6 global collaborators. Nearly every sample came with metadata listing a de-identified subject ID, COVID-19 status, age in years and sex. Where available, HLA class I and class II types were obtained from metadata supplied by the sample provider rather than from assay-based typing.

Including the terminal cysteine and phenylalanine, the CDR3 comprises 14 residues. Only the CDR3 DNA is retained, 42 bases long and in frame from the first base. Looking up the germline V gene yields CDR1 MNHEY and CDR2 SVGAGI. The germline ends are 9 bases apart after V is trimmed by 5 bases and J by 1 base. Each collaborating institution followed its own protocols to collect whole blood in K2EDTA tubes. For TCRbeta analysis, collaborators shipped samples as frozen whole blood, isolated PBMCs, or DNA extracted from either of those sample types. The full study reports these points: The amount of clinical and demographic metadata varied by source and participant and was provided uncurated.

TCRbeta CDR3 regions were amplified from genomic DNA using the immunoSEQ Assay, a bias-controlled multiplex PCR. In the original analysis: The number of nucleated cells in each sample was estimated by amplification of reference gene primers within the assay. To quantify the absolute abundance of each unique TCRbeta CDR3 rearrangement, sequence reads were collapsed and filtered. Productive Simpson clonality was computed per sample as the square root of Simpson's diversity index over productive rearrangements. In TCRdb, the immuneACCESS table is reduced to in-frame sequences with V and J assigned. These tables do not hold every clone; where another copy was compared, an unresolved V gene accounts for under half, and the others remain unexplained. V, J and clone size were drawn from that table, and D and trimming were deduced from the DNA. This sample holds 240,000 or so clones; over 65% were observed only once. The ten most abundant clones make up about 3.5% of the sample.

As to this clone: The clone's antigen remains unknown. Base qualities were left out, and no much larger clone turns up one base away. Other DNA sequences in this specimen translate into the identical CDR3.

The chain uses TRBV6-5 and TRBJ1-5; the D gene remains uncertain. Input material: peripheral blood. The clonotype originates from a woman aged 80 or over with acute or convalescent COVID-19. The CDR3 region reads CASSRSGSNQPQHF. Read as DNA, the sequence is TGTGCCAGCAGTCGTTCGGGGAGCAATCAGCCCCAGCATTTT.